The clone carrying this T cell receptor (beta chain) was picked up one time. As yet, its antigen is unknown. The CDR3 consists of 13 residues. Deletions cut 5 bases from V and 12 bases from J, with 18 bases between. The germline V gene has CDR1 SGHRS and CDR2 YFSETQ. 60 Vbeta and 13 Jbeta primers were used in PCR. Produced via immunoSEQ multiplex PCR; TCRdb's table is partial and in-frame only. The table has around 120,000 clones, 70% seen once. The record originates from a study of cytomegalovirus exposure and HLA in healthy donors. Study background: Approximately 180 million T cells yielded approximately 100 million unique TCR beta sequences, as an earlier analysis found.

Study results and limitations: Most of the TCR beta V segments (in an earlier analysis) were productive either about 87% or about 30% of the time. The classifier reportedly diagnosed cytomegalovirus status with high specificity and sensitivity.

The rearrangement uses TRBV5-1 and TRBJ2-1; D possibly corresponds to TRBD1 (5 bases). The TCR comes from a man between 35 and 55 years old in good health and CMV-seropositive. Sequenced input: PBMCs. The CDR3 DNA reads as TGCGCCAGCAGTCAGGGCCCTACTATAGGGCAGTTCTTC. This codes for CASSQGPTIGQFF.